This T cell receptor (beta chain) was documented in a study of early T cells in non-severe SARS-CoV-2 infection. Looking at the study overall: Sequenced bulk RNA came from whole blood that was unsorted, and chains were unpaired.

This clonotype has at least ten counts. Its target is unknown. Germline values: CDR1 SGHTA, CDR2 FQGNSA. V was pared by 3 bases and J by 0 bases, with 6 bases of the junction left unmatched. The CDR3 length is 16 residues. Molecules of cDNA were individually given unique molecular identifiers that were attached to them. Each CDR3 protein gets one entry after TCRdb re-called the 5' RACE reads with MiXCR. The sample contains about 46,000 distinct CDR3 sequences, less than 10% of which appear only once. Study observations and caveats: Using VDJdb, the matching emphasized anti-spike CD8 responses while missing private and CD4 specificities.

The source of this sequence is an adult who was a healthcare worker with PCR-confirmed SARS-CoV-2 infection or an uninfected control (not recorded which). This chain connects TRBV7-2 to TRBJ2-3, with 7 bases lining up with TRBD2. The input for sequencing was whole blood, taken at baseline. The CDR3: CASSFLAASSTDTQYF. Here the CDR3 DNA reads TGTGCCAGCAGCTTCCTAGCGGCCAGTAGCACAGATACGCAGTATTTT.